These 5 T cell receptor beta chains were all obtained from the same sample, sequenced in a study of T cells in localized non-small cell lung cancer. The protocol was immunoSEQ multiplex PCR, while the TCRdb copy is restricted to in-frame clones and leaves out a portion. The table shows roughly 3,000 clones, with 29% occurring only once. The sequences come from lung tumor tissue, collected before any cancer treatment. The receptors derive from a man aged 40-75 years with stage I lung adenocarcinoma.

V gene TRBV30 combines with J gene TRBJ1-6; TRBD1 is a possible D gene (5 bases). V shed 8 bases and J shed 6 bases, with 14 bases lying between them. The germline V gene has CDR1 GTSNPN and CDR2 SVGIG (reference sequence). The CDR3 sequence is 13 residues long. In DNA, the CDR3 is TGTGCCGGGAATGGGGGAGGTAATTCACCCCTCCACTTT. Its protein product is CAGNGGGNSPLHF.

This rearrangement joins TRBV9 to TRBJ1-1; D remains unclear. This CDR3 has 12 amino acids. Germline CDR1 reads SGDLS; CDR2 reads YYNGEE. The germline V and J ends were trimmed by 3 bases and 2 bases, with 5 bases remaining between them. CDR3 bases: TGTGCCAGCAGCGGTAGTAACACTGAAGCTTTCTTT. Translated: CASSGSNTEAFF. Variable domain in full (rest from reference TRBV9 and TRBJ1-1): DSGVTQTPKHLITATGQRVTLRCSPRSGDLSVYWYQQSLDQGLQFLIQYYNGEERAKGNILERFSAQQFPDLHSELNLSSLELGDSALYFCASSGSNTEAFFGQGTRLTVV.

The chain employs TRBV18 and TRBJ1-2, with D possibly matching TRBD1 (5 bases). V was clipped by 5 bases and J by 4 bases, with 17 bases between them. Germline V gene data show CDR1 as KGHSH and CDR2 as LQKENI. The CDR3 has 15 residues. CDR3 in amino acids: CASSTTETVFYGYTF. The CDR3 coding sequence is TGTGCCAGCTCAACCACTGAGACAGTGTTCTATGGCTACACCTTC.

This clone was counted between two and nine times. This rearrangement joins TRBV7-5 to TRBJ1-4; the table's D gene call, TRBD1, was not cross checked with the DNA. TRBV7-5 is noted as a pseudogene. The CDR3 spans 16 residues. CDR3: CASSQQSGQINEKLFF. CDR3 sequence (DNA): TGTGCCAGCAGCCAACAGTCGGGACAGATTAATGAAAAACTGTTTTTT.

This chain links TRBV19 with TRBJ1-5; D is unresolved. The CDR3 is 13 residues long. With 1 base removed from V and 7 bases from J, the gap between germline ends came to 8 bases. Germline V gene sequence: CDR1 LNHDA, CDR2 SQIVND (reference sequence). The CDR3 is CASSIVAEQPQHF. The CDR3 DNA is TGTGCCAGTAGTATAGTGGCAGAACAGCCCCAGCATTTT.